One sample yielded the 4 T cell receptor beta chains listed below, sequenced in a study of cytomegalovirus exposure and HLA in healthy donors. Amplification used 60 Vbeta primers and 13 Jbeta primers. Profiled with immunoSEQ multiplex PCR; TCRdb holds only in-frame clones, not every one. The sample shows about 120,000 clones, around 77% of them seen only once. Material: PBMCs. These receptors came from a man younger than 35 in good health and CMV-seropositive.

The rearrangement links TRBV28 to TRBJ1-2; D is unresolved. CDR1 and CDR2 (germline): MDHEN, SYDVKM. V was clipped by 5 bases and J by 4 bases, with 14 bases between them. This CDR3 region has 14 residues. The CDR3 region is CASSPRSFLYGYTF. CDR3 bases: TGTGCCAGCAGTCCTCGGAGCTTTCTCTATGGCTACACCTTC.

This chain uses TRBV4-2 with TRBJ2-1; TRBD2 matches at 11 bases. Germline V gene sequence: CDR1 LGHNA, CDR2 YNFKEQ. The CDR3 is made up of 17 amino acids. Trimming cost V 1 base and J 0 bases; bases outside gene matches: 2. CDR3 residues: CASSQGGTSGSYNEQFF. CDR3 DNA: TGTGCCAGCAGCCAAGGGGGGACTAGCGGCTCCTACAATGAGCAGTTCTTC.

The chain recombines TRBV5-6 with TRBJ2-2, with 12 bases matching TRBD2. V was pared by 3 bases and J by 3 bases, with 3 bases of the junction left unmatched. The CDR3 is 16 amino acids. From germline, CDR1 is SGHDT and CDR2 YYEEEE. The CDR3 reads CASSYRLAGDTGELFF. The CDR3 DNA reads as TGTGCCAGCAGCTACAGACTAGCGGGAGACACCGGGGAGCTGTTTTTT.

CDR3 coding DNA: TGTGCCAGCTCGGGGCGGGGACAGGGGATGAAGGGTGAGCAGTTCTTC. This sequence encodes CASSGRGQGMKGEQFF. The J gene is TRBJ2-1, the V gene TRBV28; 10 bases align to TRBD1. The CDR3 is made up of 16 amino acids. Germline lookup yields CDR1 MDHEN and CDR2 SYDVKM. Trimming removed 8 bases from V and 9 bases from J; junction bases left unmatched: 16.